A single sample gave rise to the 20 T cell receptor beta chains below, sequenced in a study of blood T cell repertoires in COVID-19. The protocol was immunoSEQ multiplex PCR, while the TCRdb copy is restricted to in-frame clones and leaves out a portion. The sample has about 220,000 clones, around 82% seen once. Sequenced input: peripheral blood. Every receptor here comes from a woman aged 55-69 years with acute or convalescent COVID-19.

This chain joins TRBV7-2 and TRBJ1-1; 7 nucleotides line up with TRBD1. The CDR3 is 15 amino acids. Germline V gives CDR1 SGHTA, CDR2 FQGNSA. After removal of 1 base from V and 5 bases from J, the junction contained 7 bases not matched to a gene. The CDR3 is CASSLESTGNTEAFF. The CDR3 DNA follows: TGTGCCAGCAGCTTAGAATCGACAGGGAATACTGAAGCTTTCTTT.

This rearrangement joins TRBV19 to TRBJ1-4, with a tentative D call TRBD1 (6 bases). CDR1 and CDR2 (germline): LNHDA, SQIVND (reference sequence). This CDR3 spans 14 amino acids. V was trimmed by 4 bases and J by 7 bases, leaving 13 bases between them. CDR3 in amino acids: CASSRVGTFEKLFF. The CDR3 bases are TGTGCCAGTAGTAGGGTCGGGACATTTGAAAAACTGTTTTTT. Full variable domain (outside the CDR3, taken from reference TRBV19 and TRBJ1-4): DGGITQSPKYLFRKEGQNVTLSCEQNLNHDAMYWYRQDPGQGLRLIYYSQIVNDFQKGDIAEGYSVSREKKESFPLTVTSAQKNPTAFYLCASSRVGTFEKLFFGSGTQLSVL.

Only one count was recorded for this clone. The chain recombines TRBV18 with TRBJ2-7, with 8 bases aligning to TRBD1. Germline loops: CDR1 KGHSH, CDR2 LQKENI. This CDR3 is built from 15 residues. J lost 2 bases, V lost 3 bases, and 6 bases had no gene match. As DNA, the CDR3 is TGTGCCAGCTCACCCGCCGGACAGGGAACCTACGAGCAGTACTTC. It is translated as CASSPAGQGTYEQYF. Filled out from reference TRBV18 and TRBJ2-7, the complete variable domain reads NAGVMQNPRHLVRRRGQEARLRCSPMKGHSHVYWYRQLPEEGLKFMVYLQKENIIDESGMPKERFSAEFPKEGPSILRIQQVVRGDSAAYFCASSPAGQGTYEQYFGPGTRLTVT.

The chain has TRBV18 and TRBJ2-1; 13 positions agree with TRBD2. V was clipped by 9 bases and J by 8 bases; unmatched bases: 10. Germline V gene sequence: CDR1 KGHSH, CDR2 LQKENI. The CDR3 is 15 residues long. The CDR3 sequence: CASRPGLAGVDEQFF. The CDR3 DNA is TGTGCCAGTAGACCTGGACTAGCGGGGGTTGATGAGCAGTTCTTC.

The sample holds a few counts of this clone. CDR3 DNA sequence: TGCGCCAGCAGCTTGGACGGGGGGTTCGATCAGCCCCAGCATTTT. This encodes CASSLDGGFDQPQHF. The chain employs TRBV5-1 and TRBJ1-5, with D maybe TRBD1 (5 bases). The ends were cut back, 0 bases at V and 5 bases at J, with 12 bases in the middle. Germline lookup yields CDR1 SGHRS and CDR2 YFSETQ. There are 15 residues in the CDR3.

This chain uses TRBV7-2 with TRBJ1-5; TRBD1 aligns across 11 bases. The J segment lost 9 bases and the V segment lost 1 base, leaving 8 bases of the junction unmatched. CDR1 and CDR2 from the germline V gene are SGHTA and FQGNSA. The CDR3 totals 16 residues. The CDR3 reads CASSLVGQGVSTPQHF. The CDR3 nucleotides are TGTGCCAGCAGCTTAGTGGGACAGGGGGTATCAACGCCCCAGCATTTT.

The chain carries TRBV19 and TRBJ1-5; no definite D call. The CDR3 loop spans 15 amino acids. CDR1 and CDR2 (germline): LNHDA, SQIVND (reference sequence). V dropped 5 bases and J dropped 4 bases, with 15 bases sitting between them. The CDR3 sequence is CASSHSGIRNQPQHF. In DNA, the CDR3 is TGTGCCAGTAGTCACTCCGGGATAAGAAATCAGCCCCAGCATTTT.

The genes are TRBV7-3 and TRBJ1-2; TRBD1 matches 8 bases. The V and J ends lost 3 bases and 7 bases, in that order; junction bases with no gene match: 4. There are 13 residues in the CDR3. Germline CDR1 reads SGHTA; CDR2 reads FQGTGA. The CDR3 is CASSLDRASGYTF. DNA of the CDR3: TGTGCCAGCAGCTTGGACAGGGCAAGTGGCTACACCTTC.

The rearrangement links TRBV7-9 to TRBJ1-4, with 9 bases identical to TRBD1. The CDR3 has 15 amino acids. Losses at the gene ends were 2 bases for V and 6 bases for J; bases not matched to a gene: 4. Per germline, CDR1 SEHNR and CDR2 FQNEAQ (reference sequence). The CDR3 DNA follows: TGTGCCAGCAGCTTAATAACAGGGGGCTATGAAAAACTGTTTTTT. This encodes CASSLITGGYEKLFF.

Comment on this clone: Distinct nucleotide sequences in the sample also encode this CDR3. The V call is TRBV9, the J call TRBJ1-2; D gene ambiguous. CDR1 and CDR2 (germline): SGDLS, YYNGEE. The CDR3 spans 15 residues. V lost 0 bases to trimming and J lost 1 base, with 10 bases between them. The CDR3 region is CASSVEGRGNYGYTF. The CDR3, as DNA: TGTGCCAGCAGCGTAGAAGGTCGGGGTAACTATGGCTACACCTTC.

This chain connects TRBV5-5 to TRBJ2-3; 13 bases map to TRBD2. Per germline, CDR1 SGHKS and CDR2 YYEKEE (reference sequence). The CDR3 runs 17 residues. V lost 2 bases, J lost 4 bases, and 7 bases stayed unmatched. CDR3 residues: CASSFPGLAGAADTQYF. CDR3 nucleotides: TGTGCCAGCAGCTTCCCCGGACTAGCGGGGGCGGCAGATACGCAGTATTTT.

CDR3 sequence: CASSEWDRGYSPLHF. The CDR3 nucleotides read TGTGCCAGCAGTGAATGGGACAGGGGATACTCACCCCTCCACTTT. The J gene is TRBJ1-6, the V gene TRBV2; 10 nucleotides line up with TRBD1. The CDR3 length is 15 residues. V dropped 2 bases and J dropped 10; count of bases not matched to a gene: 5. CDR1 and CDR2 from the germline V gene are SNHLY and FYNNEI.

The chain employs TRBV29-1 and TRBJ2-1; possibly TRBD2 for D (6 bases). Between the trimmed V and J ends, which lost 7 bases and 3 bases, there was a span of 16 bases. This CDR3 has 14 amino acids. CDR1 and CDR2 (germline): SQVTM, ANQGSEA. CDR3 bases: TGCAGCGGAATTTGGAGGGTAGACTACAATGAGCAGTTCTTC. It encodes CSGIWRVDYNEQFF.

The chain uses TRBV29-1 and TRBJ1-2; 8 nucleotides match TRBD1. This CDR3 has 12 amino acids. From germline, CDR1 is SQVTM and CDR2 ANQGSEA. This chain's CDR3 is CSVNRGNYGYTF. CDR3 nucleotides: TGCAGTGTTAACAGGGGGAACTATGGCTACACCTTC.

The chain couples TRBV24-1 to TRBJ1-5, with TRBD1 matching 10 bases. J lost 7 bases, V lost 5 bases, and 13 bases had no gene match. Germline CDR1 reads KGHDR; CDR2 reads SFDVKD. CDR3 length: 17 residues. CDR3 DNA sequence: TGTGCCACCAGTGTCTCTGTTCGGGACAGGGGAGGGCAGCCCCAGCATTTT. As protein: CATSVSVRDRGGQPQHF.

CDR3 protein: CASSIAWTGNTEAFF. The CDR3 bases are TGTGCCAGTAGTATTGCTTGGACTGGGAACACTGAAGCTTTCTTT. The chain has TRBV19 and TRBJ1-1; D unclear. Germline values: CDR1 LNHDA, CDR2 SQIVND (reference sequence). The CDR3 consists of 15 residues. V lost 3 bases and J lost 1, with 12 bases in between.

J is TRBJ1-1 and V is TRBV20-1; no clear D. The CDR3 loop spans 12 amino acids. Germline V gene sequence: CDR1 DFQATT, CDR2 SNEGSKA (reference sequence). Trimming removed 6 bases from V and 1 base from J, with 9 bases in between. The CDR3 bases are TGCAGTGCCAGTACGGGGAACACTGAAGCTTTCTTT. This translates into CSASTGNTEAFF.

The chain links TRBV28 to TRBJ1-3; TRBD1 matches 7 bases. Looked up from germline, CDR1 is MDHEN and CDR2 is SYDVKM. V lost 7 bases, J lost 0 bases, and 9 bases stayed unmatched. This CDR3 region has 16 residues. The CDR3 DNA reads TGTGCCAGCAAAGCCGGGACAGCTTTCTCTGGAAACACCATATATTTT. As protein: CASKAGTAFSGNTIYF.

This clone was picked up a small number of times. CDR3: CASSQPDRVHEQYF. The DNA for the CDR3 is TGTGCCAGCAGCCAGCCGGACAGGGTCCACGAGCAGTACTTC. The V call is TRBV3-1 (or the pseudogene TRBV3-2), the J call TRBJ2-7; TRBD1 agrees at 8 bases. This CDR3 region has 14 residues. After removal of 3 bases from V and 5 bases from J, the junction contained 6 bases not matched to a gene. In germline, CDR1 is LGHDT, CDR2 YNNKEL (reference sequence).

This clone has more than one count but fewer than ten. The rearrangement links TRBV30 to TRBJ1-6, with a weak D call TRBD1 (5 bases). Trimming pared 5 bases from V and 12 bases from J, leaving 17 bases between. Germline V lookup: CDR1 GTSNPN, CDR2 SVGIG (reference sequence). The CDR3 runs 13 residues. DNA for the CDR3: TGTGCCTGGGCCGACAGATCCCCTAGACCCCTCCACTTT. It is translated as CAWADRSPRPLHF.